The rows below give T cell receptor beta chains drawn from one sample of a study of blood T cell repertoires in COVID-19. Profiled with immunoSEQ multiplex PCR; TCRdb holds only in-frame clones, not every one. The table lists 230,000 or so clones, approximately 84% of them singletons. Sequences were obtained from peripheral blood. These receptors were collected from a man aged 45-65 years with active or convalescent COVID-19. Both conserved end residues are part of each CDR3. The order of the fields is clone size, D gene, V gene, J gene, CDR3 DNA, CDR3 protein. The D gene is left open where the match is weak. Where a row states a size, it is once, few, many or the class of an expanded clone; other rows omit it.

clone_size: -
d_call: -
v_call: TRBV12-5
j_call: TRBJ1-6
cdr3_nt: TGTGCTAGTGGTTTGTTCCAGGGCTCCTATAATTCACCCCTCCACTTT
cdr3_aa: CASGLFQGSYNSPLHF

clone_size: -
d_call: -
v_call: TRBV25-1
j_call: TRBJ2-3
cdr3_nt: TGTGCCAGCAGACCCGGGGAAAGCACAGATACGCAGTATTTT
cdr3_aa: CASRPGESTDTQYF

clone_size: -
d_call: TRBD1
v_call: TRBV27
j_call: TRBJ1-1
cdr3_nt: TGTGCCAGCAGTTCCAGGACAGGGGTATTGAACACTGAAGCTTTCTTT
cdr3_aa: CASSSRTGVLNTEAFF

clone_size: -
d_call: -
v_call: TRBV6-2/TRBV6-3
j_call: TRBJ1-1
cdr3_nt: TGTGCCAGCAGTTCCAGTCACACTGAAGCTTTCTTT
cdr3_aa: CASSSSHTEAFF

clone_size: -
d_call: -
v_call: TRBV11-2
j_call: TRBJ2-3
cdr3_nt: TGTGCCAGCAGCTACAGGGGAAGGCGGGGGGCCACAGATACGCAGTATTTT
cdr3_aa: CASSYRGRRGATDTQYF

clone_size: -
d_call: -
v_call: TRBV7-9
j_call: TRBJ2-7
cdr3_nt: TGTGCCAGCAGCTGGAGGGGCAAATACGAGCAGTACTTC
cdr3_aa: CASSWRGKYEQYF

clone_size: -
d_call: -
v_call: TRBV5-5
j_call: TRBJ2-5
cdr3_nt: TGTGCCAGCAGCCCAGGCTTCCAAGAGACCCAGTACTTC
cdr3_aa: CASSPGFQETQYF

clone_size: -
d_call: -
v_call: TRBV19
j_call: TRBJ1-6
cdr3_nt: TGTGCCAGTAGTACAGACCCGGATTCACCCCTCCACTTT
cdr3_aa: CASSTDPDSPLHF

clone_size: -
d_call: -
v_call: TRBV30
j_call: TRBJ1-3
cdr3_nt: TGTGCCTGGAGTGTAGGAGGGGTCCTCTCTGGAAACACCATATATTTT
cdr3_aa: CAWSVGGVLSGNTIYF

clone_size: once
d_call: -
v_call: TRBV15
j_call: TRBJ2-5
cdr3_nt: TGTGCCACCAGCAGAGATTCGGAGGGGCCCACTCAAGAAAGGACCCAGTACTTC
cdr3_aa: CATSRDSEGPTQERTQYF

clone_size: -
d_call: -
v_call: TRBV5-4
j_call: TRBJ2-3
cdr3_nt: TGTGCCAGCAGCCGAGGGGGGGATGAGGGAACAGATACGCAGTATTTT
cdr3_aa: CASSRGGDEGTDTQYF

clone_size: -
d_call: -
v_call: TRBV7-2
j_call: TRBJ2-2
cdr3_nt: TGTGCCAGCAGCTTAAGGCTAGCCCAAGCCGGGGAGCTGTTTTTT
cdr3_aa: CASSLRLAQAGELFF

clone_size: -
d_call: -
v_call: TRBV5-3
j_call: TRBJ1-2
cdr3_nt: TGTGCCAGAAGCCTAGACTGTTATGTTGGGAGGGGTTCTAACTATGGCTACACCTTC
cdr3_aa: CARSLDCYVGRGSNYGYTF

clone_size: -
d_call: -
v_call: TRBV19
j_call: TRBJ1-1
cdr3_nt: TGTGCCAGTAGTCCCGTACAACAGGGAGCGCGAACTGAAGCTTTCTTT
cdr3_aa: CASSPVQQGARTEAFF